This T cell receptor beta chain originates from a study of T cell changes during pregnancy in multiple sclerosis. CDR3 length: 16 residues. CDR1 is LGHNA and CDR2 is YSLEER in the germline V gene. V lost 3 bases and J lost 4; bases outside the gene matches: 11. Sequencing was performed with immunoSEQ multiplex PCR; in TCRdb, only in-frame clones are kept and a portion is missing. The data show tens of thousands of clones, over 80% seen once. The chain has TRBV4-3 and TRBJ1-2; 7 bases are shared with TRBD1. This TCR derives from a female donor with multiple sclerosis, enrolled in a pregnancy study. The specimen comprised CD4+ T cells from peripheral blood mononuclear cells, sampled in the first trimester of pregnancy. CDR3 amino acids: CASSQGWDSNGYGYTF. The CDR3 DNA reads as TGCGCCAGCAGCCAGGGCTGGGACAGCAATGGCTATGGCTACACCTTC.